One sample yielded the 19 T cell receptor beta chains listed below, sequenced in a study of metastatic and nonmetastatic thyroid tumors (dated by TCRdb to about 2020). The library was built by means of PCR. TCRdb lists the instrument as Illumina HiSeq 4000. TCRdb itself trimmed the public reads at Q25 with fastp, ran MiXCR and retained productive beta chains. Here the sample has around 20,000 clones; 22% occur a single time. The top ten clones comprise about 8.1% of the sample. Before undergoing thyroid surgery, none of the patients had been given any kind of treatment. The specimen was adjacent normal tissue. The source is a female donor with papillary thyroid cancer or a benign thyroid nodule (not recorded which). Some clones in this sample may be carry-over from other donors' samples.

The V call is TRBV12-3 or TRBV12-4, the J call TRBJ1-5; no clear D gene. The CDR3 runs to 12 residues. Trimming stripped 5 bases from V and 4 bases from J, with 6 bases between. CDR3 residues: CASSTSNQPQHF. The CDR3 coding sequence is TGTGCCAGCAGTACATCGAATCAGCCCCAGCATTTT.

This clone appeared a few times. V and J are TRBV6-1 and TRBJ1-2; TRBD1 might be the D (6 bases). The CDR3 has 15 residues. V was clipped by 6 bases and J by 2 bases, with 16 bases between them. Germline CDR1 is MNHNS and CDR2 is SASEGT. The CDR3 sequence is CASSIQGFSNYGYTF. In nucleotides, the CDR3 is TGTGCCAGCAGCATACAGGGATTTTCGAACTATGGCTACACCTTC.

The sample holds a few counts of this clone. The V gene is TRBV11-1, the J gene TRBJ1-5, with a possible D match to TRBD1 (5 bases). Germline V gene data show CDR1 as SGHAT and CDR2 as FQDESV (reference sequence). This CDR3 comprises 16 residues. The V end was cut by 5 bases, the J end by 3 bases, with 17 bases between. This chain's CDR3 is CASSQTQGGSNQPQHF. As DNA, the CDR3 is TGTGCCAGCAGCCAGACTCAGGGAGGCTCCAATCAGCCCCAGCATTTT.

Judged by abundance, this clone is medium-sized. The chain links TRBV2 to TRBJ1-2; a weak D match, TRBD1 (6 bases). The germline CDR1 and CDR2 sequences are SNHLY and FYNNEI. The V gene lost 5 bases and the J gene lost 1 base, with 11 bases spanning the gap. This CDR3 is built from 14 residues. The CDR3 spells CASSTTGHNYGYTF. For the CDR3, the DNA is TGTGCCAGCAGTACGACAGGTCATAACTATGGCTACACCTTC.

This clone was seen at least ten times. This rearrangement joins TRBV5-8 to TRBJ2-3; D may correspond to TRBD1 or TRBD2 (5 bases each). Germline values: CDR1 SGHTS, CDR2 YDEGEE. V was pared by 3 bases and J by 0 bases, with 20 bases between. The CDR3 sequence is 18 residues long. The CDR3 sequence is CASSWGSGGSTSTDTQYF. In DNA form, the CDR3 reads TGTGCCAGCAGCTGGGGGAGCGGAGGCTCCACTAGCACAGATACGCAGTATTTT.

Comment on this clone: The germline gene is not matched at one end of the junction; a read error may be the cause. The V gene is TRBV28, the J gene TRBJ2-2; 12 nucleotides agree with TRBD2. The CDR3 is 16 residues long. CDR1 and CDR2 (germline): MDHEN, SYDVKM. DNA for the CDR3: TGCGCCAGCAGGACTAGCGGGATCCCCAGCACCGGCGAGCTGTTTTTT. Amino acids: CASRTSGIPSTGELFF.

This clone has just a few counts. Its ends do not fully match the called genes, so a read error is possible. V and J are TRBV2 and TRBJ1-5; no reliable D call. The CDR3 consists of 15 residues. Germline V gives CDR1 SNHLY, CDR2 FYNNEI. The CDR3 DNA follows: TGTGCCAGCAGTGAGCCCAGGACTAGCAATCATCCCCAGCATTTT. Its protein product is CASSEPRTSNHPQHF.

This clone is labeled as medium-sized (0.01 to 0.1%). The V gene is TRBV28, the J gene TRBJ2-7, with D unclear. The V end was cut by 2 bases, the J end by 4 bases, with 6 bases between. The germline gives CDR1 MDHEN, CDR2 SYDVKM. The CDR3 is 12 residues long. CDR3 protein: CASSLVRYEQYF. The CDR3 DNA reads as TGTGCCAGCAGTTTAGTGAGGTACGAGCAGTACTTC.

The genes are TRBV6-5 and TRBJ2-3; D gene unclear. CDR3 length: 16 amino acids. Looked up from germline, CDR1 is MNHEY and CDR2 is SVGAGI. Trimming cost V 0 bases and J 0 bases, with 10 bases left between them. CDR3 nucleotide sequence: TGTGCCAGCAGTTACTCGACATCTTCTAGCACAGATACGCAGTATTTT. This encodes CASSYSTSSSTDTQYF.

The chain links TRBV6-1 to TRBJ2-7; TRBD1 matches 7 bases. CDR1 MNHNS and CDR2 SASEGT come from the germline V gene. V shed 2 bases and J 6 bases; nucleotides not matched to a gene: 7. The CDR3 contains 14 residues. CDR3 sequence (DNA): TGTGCCAGCAGTGAACAGGGGGATTGGTCCGAGCAGTACTTC. Its protein is CASSEQGDWSEQYF.

In its sample, this clone ranks as medium-sized (0.01 to 0.1%). The J gene is TRBJ2-7, the V gene TRBV28; D perhaps matches TRBD1 (6 bases). The CDR3 extends over 14 amino acids. The germline gives CDR1 MDHEN, CDR2 SYDVKM. V was pared by 8 bases and J by 0 bases, with 14 bases between. In DNA, the CDR3 is TGTGCCAGCCGGACAGCCCCTAGCTCCTACGAGCAGTACTTC. Translating it yields CASRTAPSSYEQYF.

This clone was found many times. This sequence joins TRBV29-1 and TRBJ2-1; perhaps D is TRBD1 or TRBD2 (5 bases each). The CDR3 has 15 amino acids. Per germline, CDR1 SQVTM and CDR2 ANQGSEA. V dropped 6 bases and J dropped 0 bases, with 15 bases sitting between them. The CDR3 coding sequence is TGCAGCGTCGCCAACGGGGCGAACTCCTACAATGAGCAGTTCTTC. It codes for CSVANGANSYNEQFF.

This clone was found once. This chain uses TRBV5-1 with TRBJ2-7; 8 bases fit TRBD1. This CDR3 has 14 amino acids. Germline assignment: CDR1 SGHRS and CDR2 YFSETQ. J was trimmed by 6 bases and V by 4 bases; bases with no gene match: 9. CDR3 amino acids: CASSPDRALPEQYF. The CDR3, as DNA: TGCGCCAGCAGCCCGGACAGGGCACTACCCGAGCAGTACTTC.

This clone is judged medium-sized. A read error may produce the germline difference seen at one junction end. The genes are TRBV6-2 or TRBV6-3 and TRBJ1-2, with a tentative D call TRBD1 (5 bases). The V gene's germline CDR1 is MNHEY and CDR2 SVGEGT. This CDR3 has 15 amino acids. CDR3 coding DNA: TGTGCCAGCAGATACTCCGGGGCCAAAGGCTATGGCTACACCTTC. This gives the protein CASRYSGAKGYGYTF.

This rearrangement joins TRBV28 to TRBJ1-2; D is undetermined. The V end was cut by 4 bases, the J end by 4 bases, with 22 bases between. CDR1 MDHEN and CDR2 SYDVKM come from the germline V gene. The CDR3 contains 17 residues. CDR3 amino acids: CASSSPRRVHRLYGYTF. CDR3 in DNA: TGTGCCAGCAGTTCCCCCCGGAGGGTGCATCGTCTCTATGGCTACACCTTC.

This clone was counted a few times. The chain recombines TRBV6-1 with TRBJ2-1; D ambiguous. The CDR3 sequence is 13 residues long. Trimming pared 6 bases from V and 2 bases from J, leaving 8 bases between. Germline V gives CDR1 MNHNS, CDR2 SASEGT. The CDR3 bases are TGTGCCAGCAGCGACTTAGCCTACAATGAGCAGTTCTTC. Amino acid sequence: CASSDLAYNEQFF.

Ten or more counts support this clone. The chain employs TRBV4-3 and TRBJ2-1; 11 bases fit TRBD2. The CDR3 length is 14 residues. Trimming removed 3 bases from V and 10 bases from J; junction bases left unmatched: 5. Germline CDR1 is LGHNA and CDR2 is YSLEER. The CDR3 is CASSHGTSGLEQFF. The CDR3 bases are TGCGCCAGCAGCCATGGGACTAGCGGATTAGAGCAGTTCTTC.

In this sample, this clone is medium-sized. The chain is built from TRBV20-1 and TRBJ2-1; 9 bases are a match to TRBD2. The length of the CDR3 is 17 residues. Germline CDR1 is DFQATT and CDR2 is SNEGSKA (reference sequence). V lost 0 bases and J lost 0; bases outside the gene matches: 6. The CDR3, as DNA: TGCAGTGCTAGAGATCCCATAGCGGGAGACTCCTACAATGAGCAGTTCTTC. It is translated as CSARDPIAGDSYNEQFF.

V usage is TRBV9 and J usage is TRBJ1-5; a possible D gene is TRBD1 (5 bases). V gave up 3 bases and J gave up 1 base, with 8 bases separating them. CDR1 SGDLS and CDR2 YYNGEE come from the germline V gene. The CDR3 is 14 amino acids. The CDR3 nucleotides are TGTGCCAGCAGCGGGGGGGAAAGCAATCAGCCCCAGCATTTT. Protein sequence: CASSGGESNQPQHF.